What follows describes a single T cell receptor (beta chain). The data were obtained in a study of T cell repertoires in cytomegalovirus infection. On the study more broadly: In public TCR beta signatures, there were indications of both CMV infection and matching HLA type.

Trimming removed 4 bases from V and 4 bases from J, with 21 bases in between. CDR1 and CDR2 from the germline V gene are MNHNY and SVGAGI (reference sequence). The CDR3 is made up of 17 amino acids. Using its own MiXCR run on the reads, TCRdb lists one record per CDR3 protein. Of about 310,000 distinct CDR3 sequences listed, roughly a tenth are singletons. The sequencing input was PBMCs. This clonotype was obtained from a human donor in good health (CMV status not recorded). Some clones in this sample may be carry-over from other donors' samples. The chain has TRBV6-6 and TRBJ2-3; no clear D gene. CDR3 sequence (DNA): TGTGCCAGCAGTTCCCGGATCCAGCAGGTAGTAGCAGATACGCAGTATTTT. Translating gives CASSSRIQQVVADTQYF.